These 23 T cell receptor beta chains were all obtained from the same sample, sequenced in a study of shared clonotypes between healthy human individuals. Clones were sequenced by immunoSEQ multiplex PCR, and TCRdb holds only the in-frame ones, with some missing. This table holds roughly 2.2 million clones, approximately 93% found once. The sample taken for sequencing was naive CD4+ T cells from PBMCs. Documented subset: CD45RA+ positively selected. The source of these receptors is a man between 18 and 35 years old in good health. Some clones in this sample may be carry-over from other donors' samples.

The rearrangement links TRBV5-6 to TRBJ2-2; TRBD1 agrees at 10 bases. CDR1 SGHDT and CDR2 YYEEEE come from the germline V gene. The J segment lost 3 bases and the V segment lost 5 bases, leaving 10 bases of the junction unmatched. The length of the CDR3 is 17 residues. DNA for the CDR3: TGTGCCAGCAGGCGCTTGAGACAGGGGGCGGACACCGGGGAGCTGTTTTTT. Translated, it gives CASRRLRQGADTGELFF.

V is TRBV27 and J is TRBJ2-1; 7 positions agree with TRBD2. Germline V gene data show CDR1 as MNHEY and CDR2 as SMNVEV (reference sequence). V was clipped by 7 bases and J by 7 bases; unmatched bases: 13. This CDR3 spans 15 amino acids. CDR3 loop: CASTPLGEGWNEQFF. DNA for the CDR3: TGTGCCAGCACCCCTCTCGGGGAGGGATGGAATGAGCAGTTCTTC.

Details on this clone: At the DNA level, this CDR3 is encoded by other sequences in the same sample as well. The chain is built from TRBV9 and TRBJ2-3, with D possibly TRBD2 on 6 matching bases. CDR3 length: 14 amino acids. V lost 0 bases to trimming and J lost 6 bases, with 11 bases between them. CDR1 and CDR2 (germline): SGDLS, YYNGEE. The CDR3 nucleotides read TGTGCCAGCAGCGTAGGCGGGGCAGGGGATACGCAGTATTTT. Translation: CASSVGGAGDTQYF.

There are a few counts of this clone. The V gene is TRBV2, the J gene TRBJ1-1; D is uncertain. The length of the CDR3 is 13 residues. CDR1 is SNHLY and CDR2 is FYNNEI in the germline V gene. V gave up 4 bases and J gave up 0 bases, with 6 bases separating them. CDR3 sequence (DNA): TGTGCCAGCAGTGTTACTCTGAACACTGAAGCTTTCTTT. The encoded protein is CASSVTLNTEAFF.

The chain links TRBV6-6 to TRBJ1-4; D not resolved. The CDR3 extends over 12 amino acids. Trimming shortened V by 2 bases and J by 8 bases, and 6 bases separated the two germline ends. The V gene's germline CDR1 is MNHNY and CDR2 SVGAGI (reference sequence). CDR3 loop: CASSYLAEKLFF. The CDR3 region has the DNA TGTGCCAGCAGTTACCTGGCGGAAAAACTGTTTTTT.

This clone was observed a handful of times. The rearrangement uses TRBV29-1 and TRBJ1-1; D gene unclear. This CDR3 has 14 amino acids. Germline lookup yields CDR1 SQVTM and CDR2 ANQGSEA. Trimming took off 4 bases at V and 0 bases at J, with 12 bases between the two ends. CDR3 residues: CSVVGERMNTEAFF. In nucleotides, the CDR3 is TGCAGCGTTGTAGGCGAAAGGATGAACACTGAAGCTTTCTTT.

The CDR3 nucleotides read TGTGCCAGCAGCTTATGGGGAAACCCCTCCTACGAGCAGTACTTC. Its translation: CASSLWGNPSYEQYF. The chain combines TRBV7-2 with TRBJ2-7; D remains unclear. Between the trimmed V and J ends, which lost 2 bases and 0 bases, there was a span of 11 bases. Germline V gene lookup returns CDR1 SGHTA and CDR2 FQGNSA. This CDR3 region has 15 residues.

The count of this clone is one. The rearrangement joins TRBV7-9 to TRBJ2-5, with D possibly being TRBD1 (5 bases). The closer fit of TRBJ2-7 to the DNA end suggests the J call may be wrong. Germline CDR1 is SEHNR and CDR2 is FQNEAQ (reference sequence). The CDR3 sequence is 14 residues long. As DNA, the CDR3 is TGTGCCAGCTCCGACTCCGACAGCACCTACGAGCAGTACTTC. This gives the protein CASSDSDSTYEQYF.

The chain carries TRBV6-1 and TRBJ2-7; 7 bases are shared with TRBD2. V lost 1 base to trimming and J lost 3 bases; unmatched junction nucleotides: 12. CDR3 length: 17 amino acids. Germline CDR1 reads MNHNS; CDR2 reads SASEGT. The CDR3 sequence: CASSEGSFERGHYEQYF. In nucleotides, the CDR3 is TGTGCCAGCAGTGAAGGGTCCTTCGAGCGGGGCCACTACGAGCAGTACTTC.

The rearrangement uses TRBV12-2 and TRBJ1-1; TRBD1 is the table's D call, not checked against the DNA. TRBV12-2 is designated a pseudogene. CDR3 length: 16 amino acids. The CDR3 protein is CASRYDRGKMNTEAFF. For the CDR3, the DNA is TGTGCAAGTCGCTACGACAGGGGTAAGATGAACACTGAAGCTTTCTTT.

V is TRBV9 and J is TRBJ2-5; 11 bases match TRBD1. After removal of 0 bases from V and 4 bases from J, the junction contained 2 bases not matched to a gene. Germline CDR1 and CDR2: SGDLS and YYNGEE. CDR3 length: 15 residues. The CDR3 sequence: CASSVVGTGGETQYF. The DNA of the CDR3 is TGTGCCAGCAGCGTAGTGGGGACAGGGGGAGAGACCCAGTACTTC.

CDR3 bases: TGTGCCAGCAGCTCGCAGACAGGGGTCTGGGAAAAACTGTTTTTT. This translates into CASSSQTGVWEKLFF. The chain combines TRBV7-2 with TRBJ1-4; TRBD1 agrees at 8 bases. V dropped 4 bases and J dropped 8; count of bases not matched to a gene: 9. In germline, CDR1 is SGHTA, CDR2 FQGNSA. There are 15 residues in the CDR3.

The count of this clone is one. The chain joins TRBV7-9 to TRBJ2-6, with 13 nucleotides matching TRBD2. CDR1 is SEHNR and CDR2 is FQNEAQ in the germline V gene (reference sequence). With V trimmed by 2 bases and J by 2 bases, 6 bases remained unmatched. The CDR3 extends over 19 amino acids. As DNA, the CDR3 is TGTGCCAGCAGCTTATGGACTAGCGGGAGTATGGCTGGGGCCAACGTCCTGACTTTC. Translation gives CASSLWTSGSMAGANVLTF.

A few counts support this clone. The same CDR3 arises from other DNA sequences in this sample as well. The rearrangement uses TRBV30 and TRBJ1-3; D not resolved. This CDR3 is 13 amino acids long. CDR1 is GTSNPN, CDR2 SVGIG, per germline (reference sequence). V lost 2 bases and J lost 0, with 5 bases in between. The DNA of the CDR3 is TGTGCCTGGAGTTTAGGCTCTGGAAACACCATATATTTT. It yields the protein CAWSLGSGNTIYF.

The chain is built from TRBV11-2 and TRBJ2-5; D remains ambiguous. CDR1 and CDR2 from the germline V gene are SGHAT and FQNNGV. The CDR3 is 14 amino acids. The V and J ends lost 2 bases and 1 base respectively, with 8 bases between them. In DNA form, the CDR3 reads TGTGCCAGCAGCTTATATCAGATCCAAGAGACCCAGTACTTC. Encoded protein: CASSLYQIQETQYF.

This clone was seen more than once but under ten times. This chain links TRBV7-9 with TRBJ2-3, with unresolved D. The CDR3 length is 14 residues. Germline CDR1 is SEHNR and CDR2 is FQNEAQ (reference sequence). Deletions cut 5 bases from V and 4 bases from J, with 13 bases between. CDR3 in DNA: TGTGCCAGCAGCCAAAGGTTGGTCGCAGATACGCAGTATTTT. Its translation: CASSQRLVADTQYF.

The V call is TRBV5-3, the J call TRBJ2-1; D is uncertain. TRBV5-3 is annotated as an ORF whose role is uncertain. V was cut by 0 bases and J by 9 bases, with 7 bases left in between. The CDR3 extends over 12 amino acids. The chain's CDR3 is CARSLAPGEQFF. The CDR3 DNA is TGTGCCAGAAGCTTGGCCCCTGGTGAGCAGTTCTTC.

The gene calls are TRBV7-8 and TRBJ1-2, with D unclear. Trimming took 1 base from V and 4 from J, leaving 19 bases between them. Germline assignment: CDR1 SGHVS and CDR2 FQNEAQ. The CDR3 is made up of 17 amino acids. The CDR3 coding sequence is TGTGCCAGCAGCTTAGAATCGCTTCGGAGATTGTCCTATGGCTACACCTTC. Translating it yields CASSLESLRRLSYGYTF.

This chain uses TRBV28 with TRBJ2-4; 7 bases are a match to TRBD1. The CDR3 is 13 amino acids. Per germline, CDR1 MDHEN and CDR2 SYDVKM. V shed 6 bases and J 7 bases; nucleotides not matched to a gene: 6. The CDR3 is CASRETGINIQYF. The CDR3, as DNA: TGTGCCAGCAGGGAGACAGGGATTAACATTCAGTACTTC.

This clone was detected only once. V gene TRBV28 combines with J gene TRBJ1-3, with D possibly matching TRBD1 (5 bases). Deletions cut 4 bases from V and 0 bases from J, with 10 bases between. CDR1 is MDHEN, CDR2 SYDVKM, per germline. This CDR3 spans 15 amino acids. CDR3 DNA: TGTGCCAGCAGTTCCGGGGCCAACTCTGGAAACACCATATATTTT. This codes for CASSSGANSGNTIYF. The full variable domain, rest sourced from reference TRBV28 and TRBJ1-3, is DVKVTQSSRYLVKRTGEKVFLECVQDMDHENMFWYRQDPGLGLRLIYFSYDVKMKEKGDIPEGYSVSREKKERFSLILESASTNQTSMYLCASSSGANSGNTIYFGEGSWLTVV.

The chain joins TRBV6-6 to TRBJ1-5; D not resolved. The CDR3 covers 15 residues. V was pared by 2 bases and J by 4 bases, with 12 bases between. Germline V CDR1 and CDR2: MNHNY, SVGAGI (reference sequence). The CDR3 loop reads CASSYGRLGNQPQHF. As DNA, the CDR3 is TGTGCCAGCAGTTACGGCAGGCTCGGGAATCAGCCCCAGCATTTT.

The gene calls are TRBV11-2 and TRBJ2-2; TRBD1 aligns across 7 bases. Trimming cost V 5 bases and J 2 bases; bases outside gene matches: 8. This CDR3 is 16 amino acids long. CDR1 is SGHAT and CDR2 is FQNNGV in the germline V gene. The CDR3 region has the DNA TGTGCCAGCAGCCCCTTACAGGGGCGCAACACCGGGGAGCTGTTTTTT. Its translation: CASSPLQGRNTGELFF.

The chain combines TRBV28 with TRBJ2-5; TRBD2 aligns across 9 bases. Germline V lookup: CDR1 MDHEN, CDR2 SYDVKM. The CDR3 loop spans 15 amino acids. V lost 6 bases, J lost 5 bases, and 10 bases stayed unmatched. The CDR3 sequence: CASRPKASGMETQYF. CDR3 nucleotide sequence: TGTGCCAGCAGACCTAAGGCTAGCGGGATGGAGACCCAGTACTTC.